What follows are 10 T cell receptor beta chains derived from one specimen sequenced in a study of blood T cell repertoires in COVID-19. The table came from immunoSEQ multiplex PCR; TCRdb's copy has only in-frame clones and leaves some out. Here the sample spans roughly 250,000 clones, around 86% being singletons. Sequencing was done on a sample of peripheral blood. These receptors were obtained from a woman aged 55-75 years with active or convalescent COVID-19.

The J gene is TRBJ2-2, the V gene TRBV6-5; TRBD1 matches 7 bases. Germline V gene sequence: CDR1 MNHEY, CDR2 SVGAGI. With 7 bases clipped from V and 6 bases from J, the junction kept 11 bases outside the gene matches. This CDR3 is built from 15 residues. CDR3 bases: TGTGCCAGCACCTTGACAGGGACCGTGGCCGGGGAGCTGTTTTTT. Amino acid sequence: CASTLTGTVAGELFF.

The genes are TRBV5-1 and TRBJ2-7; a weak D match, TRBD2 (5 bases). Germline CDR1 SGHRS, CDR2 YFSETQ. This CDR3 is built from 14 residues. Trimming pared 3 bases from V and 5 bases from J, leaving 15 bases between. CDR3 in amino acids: CASSSTDFGNEQYF. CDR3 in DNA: TGCGCCAGCAGCTCCACGGACTTCGGCAACGAGCAGTACTTC.

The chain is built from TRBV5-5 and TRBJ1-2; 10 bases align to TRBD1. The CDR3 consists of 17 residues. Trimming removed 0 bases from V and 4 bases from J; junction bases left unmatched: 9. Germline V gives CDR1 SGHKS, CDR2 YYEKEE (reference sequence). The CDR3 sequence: CASSLAISGQGIYGYTF. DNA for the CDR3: TGTGCCAGCAGCTTGGCAATTTCGGGACAGGGGATCTATGGCTACACCTTC.

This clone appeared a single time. CDR3: CASSPTVRRTGELFF. The CDR3 DNA follows: TGCGCCAGCAGCCCTACAGTGCGAAGAACCGGGGAGCTGTTTTTT. The chain has TRBV5-1 and TRBJ2-2; D remains unclear. This CDR3 is built from 15 residues. Germline V gives CDR1 SGHRS, CDR2 YFSETQ. Trimming shortened V by 4 bases and J by 5 bases, and 15 bases separated the two germline ends.

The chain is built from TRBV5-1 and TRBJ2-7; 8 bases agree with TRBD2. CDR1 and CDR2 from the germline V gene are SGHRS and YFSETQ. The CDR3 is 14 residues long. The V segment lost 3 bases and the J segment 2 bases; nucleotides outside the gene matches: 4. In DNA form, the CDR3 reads TGCGCCAGCAGCTCGGGGGGGGACCCCTACGAGCAGTACTTC. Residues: CASSSGGDPYEQYF.

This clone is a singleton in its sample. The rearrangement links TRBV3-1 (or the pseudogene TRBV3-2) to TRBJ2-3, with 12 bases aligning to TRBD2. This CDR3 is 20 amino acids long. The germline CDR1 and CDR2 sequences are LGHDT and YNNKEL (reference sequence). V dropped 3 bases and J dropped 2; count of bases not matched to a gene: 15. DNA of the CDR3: TGTGCCAGCAGCCAGCATCCTCTTCCGACTAGCGGGGGTTTCACAGATACGCAGTATTTT. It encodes CASSQHPLPTSGGFTDTQYF.

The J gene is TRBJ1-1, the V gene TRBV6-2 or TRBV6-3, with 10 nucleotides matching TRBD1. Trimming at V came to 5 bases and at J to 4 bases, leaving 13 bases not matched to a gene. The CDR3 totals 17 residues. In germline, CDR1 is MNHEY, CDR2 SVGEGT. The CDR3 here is CASSPGDRGPRGTEAFF. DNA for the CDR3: TGTGCCAGCAGTCCCGGGGACAGGGGTCCACGGGGCACTGAAGCTTTCTTT.

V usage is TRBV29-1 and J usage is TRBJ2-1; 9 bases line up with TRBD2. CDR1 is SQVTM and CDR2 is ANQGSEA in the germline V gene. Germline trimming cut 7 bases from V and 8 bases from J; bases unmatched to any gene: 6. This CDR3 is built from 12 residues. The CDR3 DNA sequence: TGCAGCGCCGCGGGGGGGCTGGATGAGCAGTTCTTC. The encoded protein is CSAAGGLDEQFF.

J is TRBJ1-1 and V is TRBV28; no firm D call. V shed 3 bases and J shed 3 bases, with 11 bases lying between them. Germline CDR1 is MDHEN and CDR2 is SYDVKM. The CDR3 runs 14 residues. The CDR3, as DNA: TGTGCCAGCAGTTTGTACGTCACGGACACTGAAGCTTTCTTT. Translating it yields CASSLYVTDTEAFF.

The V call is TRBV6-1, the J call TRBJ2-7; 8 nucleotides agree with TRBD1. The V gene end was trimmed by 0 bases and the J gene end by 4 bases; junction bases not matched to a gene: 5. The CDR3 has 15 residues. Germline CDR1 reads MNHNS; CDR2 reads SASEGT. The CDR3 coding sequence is TGTGCCAGCAGTGAAGCTGGGACAGGTTCTTACGAGCAGTACTTC. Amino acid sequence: CASSEAGTGSYEQYF.